This T cell receptor beta chain appears in the sequencing data of a study of cytomegalovirus exposure and HLA in healthy donors. The PCR had 60 Vbeta and 13 Jbeta primers. Here immunoSEQ multiplex PCR was the method, and the copy in TCRdb shows in-frame clones only, minus some. The table lists approximately 150,000 clones, roughly 80% of them singletons. The CDR3 runs 15 residues. CDR1 is SGHDN, CDR2 FVKESK, per germline. V was trimmed by 2 bases and J by 3 bases, leaving 14 bases between them. Only a few counts were recorded for this clone. The TCR originated in a male donor in good health and CMV-seronegative. V is TRBV14 and J is TRBJ2-7, with a tentative D call TRBD1 (5 bases). Sequences were obtained from PBMCs. The DNA of the CDR3 is TGTGCCAGCAGCCAACCACAGGCTTCCCGCTACGAGCAGTACTTC. Translation gives CASSQPQASRYEQYF.